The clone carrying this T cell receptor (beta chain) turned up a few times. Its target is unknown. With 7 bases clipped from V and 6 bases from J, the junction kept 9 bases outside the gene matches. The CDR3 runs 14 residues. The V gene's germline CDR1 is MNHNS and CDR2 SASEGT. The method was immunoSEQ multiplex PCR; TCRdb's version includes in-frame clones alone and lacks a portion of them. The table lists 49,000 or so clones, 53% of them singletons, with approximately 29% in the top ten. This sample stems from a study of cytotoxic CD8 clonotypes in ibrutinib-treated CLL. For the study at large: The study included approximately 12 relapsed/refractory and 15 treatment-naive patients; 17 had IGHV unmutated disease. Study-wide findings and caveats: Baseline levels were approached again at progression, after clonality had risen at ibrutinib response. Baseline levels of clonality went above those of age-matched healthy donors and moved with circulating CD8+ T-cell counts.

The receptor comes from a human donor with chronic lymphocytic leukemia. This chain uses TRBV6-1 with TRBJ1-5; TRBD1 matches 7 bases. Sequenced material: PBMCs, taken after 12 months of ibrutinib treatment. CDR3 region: CASILRGSGQPQHF. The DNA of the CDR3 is TGTGCCAGCATTCTCAGGGGGTCGGGTCAGCCCCAGCATTTT.